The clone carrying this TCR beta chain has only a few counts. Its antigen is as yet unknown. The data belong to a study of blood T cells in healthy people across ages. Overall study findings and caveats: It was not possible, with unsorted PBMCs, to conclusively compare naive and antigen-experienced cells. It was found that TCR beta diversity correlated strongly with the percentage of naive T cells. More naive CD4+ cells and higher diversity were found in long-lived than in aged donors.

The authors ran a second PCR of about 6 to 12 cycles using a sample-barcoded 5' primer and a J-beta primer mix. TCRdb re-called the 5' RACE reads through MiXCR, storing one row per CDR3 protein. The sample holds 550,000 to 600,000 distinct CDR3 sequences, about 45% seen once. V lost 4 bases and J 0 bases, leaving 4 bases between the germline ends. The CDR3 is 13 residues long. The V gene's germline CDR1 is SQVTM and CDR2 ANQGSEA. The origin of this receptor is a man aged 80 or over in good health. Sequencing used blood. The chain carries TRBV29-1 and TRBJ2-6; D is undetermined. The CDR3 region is CSVASSGANVLTF. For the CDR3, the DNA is TGCAGCGTTGCCAGCTCTGGGGCCAACGTCCTGACTTTC. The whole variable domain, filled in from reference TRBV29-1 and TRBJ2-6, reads SAVISQKPSRDICQRGTSLTIQCQVDSQVTMMFWYRQQPGQSLTLIATANQGSEATYESGFVIDKFPISRPNLTFSTLTVSNMSPEDSSIYLCSVASSGANVLTFGAGSRLTVL.